This is a list of T cell receptor beta chains from one sample in a study of blood T cell repertoires in COVID-19. Produced via immunoSEQ multiplex PCR; TCRdb's table is partial and in-frame only. Of 25,000 or so clones in the sample, about 90% were seen once. The sequenced sample was peripheral blood. Receptor source: a man aged 65-85 years in a cohort sampled during active COVID-19. Both conserved end residues are part of each CDR3. D genes are given only for firm matches.

V: TRBV5-1
J: TRBJ1-6
D: TRBD1
CDR3: CASSSGTGSNSPLHF

V: TRBV29-1
J: TRBJ2-7
D: .
CDR3: CSVEGRADEQYF

V: TRBV24-1
J: TRBJ2-2
D: TRBD1
CDR3: CATSDLLPGQGDTGELFF

V: TRBV7-2
J: TRBJ2-7
D: .
CDR3: CASRQGSYEQYF

V: TRBV5-1
J: TRBJ2-7
D: .
CDR3: CASSLGSLGGYYEQYF

V: TRBV28
J: TRBJ1-1
D: TRBD1
CDR3: CASRLGTGGGNTEAFF

V: TRBV7-8
J: TRBJ2-7
D: TRBD1
CDR3: CASSFGTGVAYEQYF

V: TRBV6-1
J: TRBJ1-2
D: .
CDR3: CASSETQIYGYTF

V: TRBV13
J: TRBJ2-7
D: .
CDR3: CASSPPAEPYEQYF

V: TRBV6-4
J: TRBJ2-1
D: TRBD2
CDR3: CASSRRGGNEQFF

V: TRBV3-1/TRBV3-2
J: TRBJ2-5
D: .
CDR3: CASSQAPRRPQYF

V: TRBV7-8
J: TRBJ1-4
D: .
CDR3: CASSLEGRVEKLFF

V: TRBV5-4
J: TRBJ2-5
D: .
CDR3: CASSSRGTRETQYF

V: TRBV5-6
J: TRBJ1-2
D: TRBD1
CDR3: CASSYRTGRANYGYTF

V: TRBV27
J: TRBJ1-6
D: .
CDR3: CASSLQGYDSPLHF

V: TRBV7-8
J: TRBJ2-7
D: .
CDR3: CASSLVSQANEQYF

V: TRBV5-5
J: TRBJ2-1
D: .
CDR3: CASSLGGQTYNEQFF

V: TRBV19
J: TRBJ1-2
D: .
CDR3: CASTSRLSAAYGYTF

V: TRBV9
J: TRBJ1-2
D: .
CDR3: CASSVGGQENYGYTF

V: TRBV5-6
J: TRBJ2-1
D: TRBD1
CDR3: CASSFGTDNEQFF

V: TRBV5-6
J: TRBJ2-3
D: TRBD2
CDR3: CASGRGLASTDTQYF

V: TRBV27
J: TRBJ1-4
D: .
CDR3: CASSFLSGGRGREKLFF

V: TRBV5-1
J: TRBJ2-7
D: .
CDR3: CASSVDLSYEQYF

V: TRBV7-8
J: TRBJ2-7
D: TRBD2
CDR3: CASSFGRGGTTSYEQYF

V: TRBV11-2
J: TRBJ1-1
D: TRBD1
CDR3: CASSGTEKMNTEAFF

V: TRBV18
J: TRBJ2-7
D: TRBD1
CDR3: CASSSGFGQGSWEQYF

V: TRBV2
J: TRBJ2-5
D: .
CDR3: CASSVGFQETQYF

V: TRBV5-8
J: TRBJ2-6
D: .
CDR3: CASSLVGPGANVLTF

V: TRBV18
J: TRBJ2-7
D: TRBD1
CDR3: CASSPPQGAWYEQYF

V: TRBV7-3
J: TRBJ2-1
D: TRBD2
CDR3: CASSLRSILAVPGEQFF

V: TRBV7-9
J: TRBJ2-7
D: TRBD2
CDR3: CASSLDGLAANPYEQYF

V: TRBV25-1
J: TRBJ2-1
D: TRBD2
CDR3: CASTETGTSGNFRQFF

V: TRBV7-8
J: TRBJ2-2
D: .
CDR3: CASSAQGRGNTGELFF

V: TRBV28
J: TRBJ1-1
D: .
CDR3: CASSPPTFSTEAFF

V: TRBV6-5
J: TRBJ2-7
D: TRBD2
CDR3: CASSYRSGVYEQYF

V: TRBV7-2
J: TRBJ1-1
D: .
CDR3: CASSAGLTGAFF

V: TRBV12-3/TRBV12-4
J: TRBJ1-1
D: .
CDR3: CASSGFDAAEAFF

V: TRBV7-2
J: TRBJ2-2
D: TRBD2
CDR3: CASSFRAGGRTGELFF

V: TRBV27
J: TRBJ2-1
D: TRBD2
CDR3: CASSNIELAGVGYGEQFF

V: TRBV5-4
J: TRBJ2-7
D: .
CDR3: CASSERQSSYEQYF

V: TRBV28
J: TRBJ2-5
D: TRBD2
CDR3: CASSLGGRPETQYF

V: TRBV19
J: TRBJ2-1
D: TRBD1
CDR3: CASTRQGYNEQFF

V: TRBV19
J: TRBJ2-7
D: .
CDR3: CASSVGKGSWDEQYF

V: TRBV5-4
J: TRBJ1-1
D: TRBD1
CDR3: CASSPKFGTGANTEAFF

V: TRBV7-8
J: TRBJ2-7
D: TRBD1
CDR3: CASSLHHGTDYEQYF